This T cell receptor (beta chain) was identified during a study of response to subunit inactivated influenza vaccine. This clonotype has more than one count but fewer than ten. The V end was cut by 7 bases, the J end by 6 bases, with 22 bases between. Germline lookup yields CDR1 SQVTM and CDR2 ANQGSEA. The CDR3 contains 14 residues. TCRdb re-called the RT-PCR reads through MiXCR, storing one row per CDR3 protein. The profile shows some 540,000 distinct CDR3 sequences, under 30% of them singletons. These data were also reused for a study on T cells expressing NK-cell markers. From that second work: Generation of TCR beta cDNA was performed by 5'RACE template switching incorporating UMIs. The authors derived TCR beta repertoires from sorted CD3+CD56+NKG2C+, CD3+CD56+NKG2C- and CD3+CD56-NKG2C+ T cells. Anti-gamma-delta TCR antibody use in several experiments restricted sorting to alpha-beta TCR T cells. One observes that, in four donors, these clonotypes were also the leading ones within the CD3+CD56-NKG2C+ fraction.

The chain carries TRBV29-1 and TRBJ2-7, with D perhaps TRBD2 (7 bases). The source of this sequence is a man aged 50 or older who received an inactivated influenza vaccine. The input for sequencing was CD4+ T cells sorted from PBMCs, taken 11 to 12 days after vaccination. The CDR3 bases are TGCAGCGCCGGGGAGGGGGGACCGACCTCCGAGCAGTACTTC. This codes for CSAGEGGPTSEQYF.